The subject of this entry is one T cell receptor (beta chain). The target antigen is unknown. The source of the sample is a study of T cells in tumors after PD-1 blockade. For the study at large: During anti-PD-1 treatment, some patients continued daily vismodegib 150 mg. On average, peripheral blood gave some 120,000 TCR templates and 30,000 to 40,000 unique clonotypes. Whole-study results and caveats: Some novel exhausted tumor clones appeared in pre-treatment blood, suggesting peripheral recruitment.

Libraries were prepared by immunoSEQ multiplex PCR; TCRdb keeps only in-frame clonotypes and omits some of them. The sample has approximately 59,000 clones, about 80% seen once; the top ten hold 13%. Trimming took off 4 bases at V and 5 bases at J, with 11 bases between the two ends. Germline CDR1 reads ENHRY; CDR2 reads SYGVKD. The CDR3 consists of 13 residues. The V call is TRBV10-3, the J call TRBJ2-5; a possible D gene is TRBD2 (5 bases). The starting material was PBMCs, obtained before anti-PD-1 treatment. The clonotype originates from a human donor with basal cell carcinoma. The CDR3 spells CAISGSGMETQYF. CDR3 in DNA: TGTGCCATCAGTGGGTCCGGGATGGAGACCCAGTACTTC.